The clone carrying this TCR beta chain appeared a few times. The data were taken from a study of blood T cell repertoires in COVID-19. Study-wide context: Sites across the United States, Italy and Spain contributed samples from acute and convalescent COVID-19. The analysed material was cDNA or gDNA that came from T cells, B-cell-depleted T cells, or PBMCs.

Original processing methods: Reference gene primer amplification yielded estimated nucleated cell counts. The assay was immunoSEQ multiplex PCR, and TCRdb's table has in-frame clones only and misses some. The DNA gave D and trimming, while V, J and clone size come from that table. In the table there are about 210,000 clones, around four fifths of which are singletons. V was pared by 5 bases and J by 2 bases, with 8 bases of the junction left unmatched. The germline gives CDR1 SGHAT, CDR2 FQNNGV. This CDR3 comprises 15 residues. Sequencing was done on a sample of peripheral blood. The V and J genes are TRBV11-2 and TRBJ2-7; 8 positions agree with TRBD1. The receptor comes from a woman in her forties or fifties with acute or convalescent COVID-19. CDR3 DNA: TGTGCCAGCAGCCCGACCGGGACAGGAGCCTACGAGCAGTACTTC. Translated, it gives CASSPTGTGAYEQYF.